The 31 T cell receptor beta chains in this list originate from one sample, sequenced in a study of T-cell reconstitution after alpha-beta-depleted transplantation in children. A TCRbeta library incorporating unique molecular identifiers was prepared. Using its own MiXCR run on the PCR reads, TCRdb lists one record per CDR3 protein. The sample records around 100,000 distinct CDR3 sequences, 5% to 6% being singletons. The specimen comprised PBMCs, mostly from graft donor cells, sampled 60 days after TCRalphabeta/CD19-depleted stem cell transplant. These receptors came from a female patient aged 2 to 10 who had a stem cell transplant for Fanconi anemia, so the T cells may come from the graft donor.

This clonotype has ten or more counts. The chain recombines TRBV6-5 with TRBJ2-3; D is undetermined. Germline assignment: CDR1 MNHEY and CDR2 SVGAGI. Trimming removed 10 bases from V and 2 bases from J, with 10 bases in between. The CDR3 consists of 12 residues. The CDR3 coding sequence is TGTGCCACCCGGTTTAACACAGATACGCAGTATTTT. Encoded protein: CATRFNTDTQYF.

Many counts were recorded for this clonotype. This sequence joins TRBV5-1 and TRBJ2-1; TRBD2 matches at 7 bases. This CDR3 is built from 15 residues. The V gene's germline CDR1 is SGHRS and CDR2 YFSETQ. Unmatched junction bases numbered 15, after V lost 1 base and J lost 14 bases. The CDR3 DNA reads as TGCGCCAGCAGCTTGAGGGGCGGGAGAGACCCAAGGAAGTTCTTC. This gives the protein CASSLRGGRDPRKFF.

Many counts were recorded for this clonotype. The chain links TRBV5-5 to TRBJ1-4; D perhaps matches TRBD1 (6 bases). The V and J ends lost 1 base and 2 bases respectively, with 18 bases between them. Looked up from germline, CDR1 is SGHKS and CDR2 is YYEKEE (reference sequence). CDR3 length: 18 amino acids. The CDR3 reads CASSLWVLTRGTNEKLFF. The CDR3 DNA reads TGTGCCAGCAGCTTGTGGGTGCTTACCAGGGGCACTAATGAAAAACTGTTTTTT.

This clonotype was counted only a few times. V and J are TRBV14 and TRBJ2-7, with TRBD1 as a possible D gene (6 bases). Germline V gene lookup returns CDR1 SGHDN and CDR2 FVKESK. The CDR3 has 13 residues. V lost 4 bases to trimming and J lost 3 bases, with 10 bases between them. The CDR3 region is CASSPIQGYEQYF. CDR3 coding DNA: TGTGCCAGCAGCCCGATACAGGGCTACGAGCAGTACTTC.

V gene TRBV11-2 combines with J gene TRBJ2-2, with TRBD2 matching over 15 bases. The CDR3 runs to 18 residues. The junction had 7 bases not matched to a gene; V was cut back by 4 bases and J by 4 bases. Germline V gene lookup returns CDR1 SGHAT and CDR2 FQNNGV. The CDR3 sequence is CASSSGLAGGSVTGELFF. For the CDR3, the DNA is TGTGCCAGCAGCTCCGGACTAGCGGGGGGGTCTGTCACCGGGGAGCTGTTTTTT.

The gene calls are TRBV18 and TRBJ2-1; 10 bases agree with TRBD2. There are 19 residues in the CDR3. Unmatched junction bases numbered 15, after V lost 3 bases and J lost 4 bases. The germline V gene has CDR1 KGHSH and CDR2 LQKENI. CDR3 loop: CASSPNFRRVSGRYNEQFF. The CDR3 DNA follows: TGTGCCAGCTCACCTAACTTCCGACGGGTTAGCGGGAGGTACAATGAGCAGTTCTTC.

This clonotype was seen at least ten times. The J gene is TRBJ1-4, the V gene TRBV29-1, with a possible D match to TRBD1 (5 bases). Per the germline V gene, CDR1 is SQVTM and CDR2 is ANQGSEA. There are 11 residues in the CDR3. V lost 7 bases, J lost 8 bases, and 11 bases lay in between. The CDR3 reads CSAVRGEKLFF. The DNA for the CDR3 is TGCAGCGCTGTAAGGGGCGAAAAACTGTTTTTT.

This clonotype was counted at least ten times. This rearrangement joins TRBV18 to TRBJ1-2, with 7 bases aligning to TRBD1. The trim removed 1 base at V and 7 bases at J, leaving 3 bases unmatched. The CDR3 has 13 residues. Germline CDR1 reads KGHSH; CDR2 reads LQKENI. Written as DNA, the CDR3 is TGTGCCAGCTCACCACAGGGGGCTCGTGGCTACACCTTC. It is translated as CASSPQGARGYTF.

The table lists this clonotype with a few counts. The J gene is TRBJ2-2, the V gene TRBV9; D possibly matches TRBD1 or TRBD2 (6 bases each). The length of the CDR3 is 16 residues. CDR1 SGDLS and CDR2 YYNGEE come from the germline V gene. Trimming pared 0 bases from V and 6 bases from J, leaving 15 bases between. The CDR3 DNA reads TGTGCCAGCAGCGTAGCTACTTGGGGGGCCTCCGGGGAGCTGTTTTTT. Translating gives CASSVATWGASGELFF.

About this clonotype: This clone may be a read error of a much larger clone one base away. The V call is TRBV28, the J call TRBJ2-5; the match to TRBD2 covers 10 bases. V lost 7 bases, J lost 4 bases, and 21 bases stayed unmatched. Germline loops: CDR1 MDHEN, CDR2 SYDVKM. The CDR3 spans 19 residues. The CDR3 region is CASNRPRMTAGGFGETQYF. The CDR3 DNA reads TGTGCCAGCAACAGACCGAGAATGACAGCGGGAGGGTTCGGAGAGACCCAGTACTTC.

This clonotype was observed many times. The chain carries TRBV20-1 and TRBJ2-1; 7 positions match TRBD2. Germline V gene sequence: CDR1 DFQATT, CDR2 SNEGSKA (reference sequence). The J segment lost 0 bases and the V segment lost 4 bases, leaving 3 bases of the junction unmatched. CDR3 length: 14 amino acids. DNA for the CDR3: TGCAGTGCTAAAAGCGGGAACTCCTACAATGAGCAGTTCTTC. Translation: CSAKSGNSYNEQFF.

This clonotype was recorded many times. The rearrangement uses TRBV25-1 and TRBJ2-7; 7 positions match TRBD1. Per the germline V gene, CDR1 is MGHDK and CDR2 is SYGVNS. The CDR3 runs to 14 residues. The ends lost 3 bases at V and 0 bases at J; junction bases unmatched: 2. The CDR3 here is CASSDTGDSYEQYF. In nucleotides, the CDR3 is TGTGCCAGCAGTGACACAGGGGACTCCTACGAGCAGTACTTC.

This chain connects TRBV23-1 to TRBJ2-3; a weak D match, TRBD2 (5 bases). TRBV23-1 has ORF status, its function being uncertain. The CDR3 length is 15 residues. Trimming removed 0 bases at V and 0 bases at J, with 7 bases between. CDR3 DNA sequence: TGCGCCAGCAGTCAATCCTGGACTAGCACAGATACGCAGTATTTT. Its protein is CASSQSWTSTDTQYF.

This clonotype was seen at least ten times. V and J are TRBV28 and TRBJ2-7; 7 bases agree with TRBD1. V lost 2 bases to trimming and J lost 6 bases; unmatched junction nucleotides: 7. Looked up from germline, CDR1 is MDHEN and CDR2 is SYDVKM. This CDR3 has 14 amino acids. CDR3 DNA: TGTGCCAGCAGTTTAATGAAGGGGGCCCGCGAGCAGTACTTC. Its translation is CASSLMKGAREQYF.

The genes are TRBV5-6 and TRBJ1-2; 7 nucleotides agree with TRBD1. Germline loops: CDR1 SGHDT, CDR2 YYEEEE. V trimming: 4 bases; J trimming: 8 bases; junction bases outside the gene matches: 8. CDR3 length: 13 amino acids. The CDR3 protein is CASSLTGDLGYTF. The CDR3 DNA reads TGTGCCAGCAGCCTCACAGGGGATCTGGGCTACACCTTC.

This clonotype was counted ten times or more. The rearrangement links TRBV5-1 to TRBJ2-4, with TRBD2 matching 11 bases. J gave up 6 bases and V 4 bases, and 6 bases lay outside the gene matches. Germline lookup yields CDR1 SGHRS and CDR2 YFSETQ. This CDR3 is built from 15 residues. CDR3 in amino acids: CASSDSGGAGNIQYF. CDR3 coding DNA: TGCGCCAGCAGCGATAGCGGGGGGGCAGGAAACATTCAGTACTTC.

V gene TRBV29-1 combines with J gene TRBJ2-3; D is uncertain. The CDR3 has 12 residues. The V gene lost 8 bases and the J gene lost 4 bases, with 13 bases spanning the gap. Germline CDR1 and CDR2: SQVTM and ANQGSEA. CDR3 sequence reads: CSLFKGADTQYF. Here the CDR3 DNA reads TGCAGCTTATTCAAGGGTGCAGATACGCAGTATTTT.

In this sample, this clonotype turned up a few times. The chain has TRBV7-2 and TRBJ2-7; 8 bases are shared with TRBD2. V lost 0 bases and J lost 3; bases outside the gene matches: 7. The CDR3 contains 16 residues. Looked up from germline, CDR1 is SGHTA and CDR2 is FQGNSA. The CDR3 coding sequence is TGTGCCAGCAGCTTAGCTGGGACTAGGGACTACTACGAGCAGTACTTC. Encoded protein: CASSLAGTRDYYEQYF.

This clonotype was detected a few times. J is TRBJ1-2 and V is TRBV27; D ambiguous. There are 14 residues in the CDR3. Trimming cost V 2 bases and J 4 bases, with 11 bases left between them. From germline, CDR1 is MNHEY and CDR2 SMNVEV (reference sequence). Here the CDR3 reads CASSLGILGYGYTF. In DNA, the CDR3 is TGTGCCAGCAGTTTAGGGATCCTTGGCTATGGCTACACCTTC.

There are many counts of this clonotype. CDR3 residues: CASSAGQGFTDTQYF. The CDR3, as DNA: TGTGCCAGCAGCGCGGGACAGGGGTTCACAGATACGCAGTATTTT. This chain joins TRBV2 and TRBJ2-3, with 10 bases lining up with TRBD1. The CDR3 has 15 amino acids. Germline trimming cut 6 bases from V and 2 bases from J; bases unmatched to any gene: 5. CDR1 is SNHLY, CDR2 FYNNEI, per germline.

At least ten counts were recorded for this clonotype. V gene TRBV21-1 combines with J gene TRBJ2-1; TRBD2, the D gene given by the table, was not confirmed from the DNA. TRBV21-1 is deemed a pseudogene. This CDR3 region has 17 residues. The CDR3 protein is CASSKLGLAVSYNEQFF. The CDR3 DNA follows: TGTGCCAGCAGCAAACTGGGACTAGCGGTCTCCTACAATGAGCAGTTCTTC.

The table lists this clonotype with a few counts. V and J are TRBV11-2 and TRBJ2-3; 10 nucleotides line up with TRBD2. The CDR3 consists of 16 residues. The V gene end was trimmed by 2 bases and the J gene end by 5 bases; junction bases not matched to a gene: 7. Germline values: CDR1 SGHAT, CDR2 FQNNGV. This CDR3 reads CASSLFLAGAVDTQYF. The CDR3 DNA reads TGTGCCAGCAGCTTATTTCTAGCGGGAGCTGTAGATACGCAGTATTTT.

A few counts support this clonotype. The V gene is TRBV11-2, the J gene TRBJ2-5, with D hard to call. With 5 bases removed from V and 1 base from J, the gap between germline ends came to 14 bases. The length of the CDR3 is 15 residues. The germline V gene encodes CDR1 SGHAT and CDR2 FQNNGV. The CDR3: CASSPHWAAQETQYF. The CDR3 nucleotides are TGTGCCAGCAGCCCACACTGGGCAGCCCAAGAGACCCAGTACTTC. Full variable domain (rest looked up from reference TRBV11-2 and TRBJ2-5): EAGVAQSPRYKIIEKRQSVAFWCNPISGHATLYWYQQILGQGPKLLIQFQNNGVVDDSQLPKDRFSAERLKGVDSTLKIQPAKLEDSAVYLCASSPHWAAQETQYFGPGTRLLVL.

The V and J genes are TRBV20-1 and TRBJ1-5; D not resolved. Between the trimmed V and J ends, which lost 0 bases and 6 bases, there was a span of 9 bases. The germline gives CDR1 DFQATT, CDR2 SNEGSKA (reference sequence). This CDR3 spans 13 amino acids. In nucleotides, the CDR3 is TGCAGTGCTAGAGAATTTCGGGGTCAGCCCCAGCATTTT. Translated: CSAREFRGQPQHF.

Many counts were recorded for this clonotype. The chain is built from TRBV7-3 and TRBJ2-3, with a weak D call TRBD1 (5 bases). CDR1 is SGHTA, CDR2 FQGTGA, per germline. The CDR3 runs 14 residues. Trimming stripped 5 bases from V and 2 bases from J, with 11 bases between. The CDR3 coding sequence is TGTGCCAGCAGCCAGGGTCCTCTCACAGATACGCAGTATTTT. Its translation is CASSQGPLTDTQYF.

This clonotype was found many times. The chain is built from TRBV20-1 and TRBJ2-5; D is perhaps TRBD1 (6 bases). This CDR3 has 14 amino acids. The germline V gene has CDR1 DFQATT and CDR2 SNEGSKA (reference sequence). Trimming pared 1 base from V and 1 base from J, leaving 10 bases between. The CDR3 nucleotides read TGCAGTGCTAGAGGCAGGACAGTCCAAGAGACCCAGTACTTC. Residues: CSARGRTVQETQYF.

In its sample, this clonotype was seen many times. This chain joins TRBV7-9 and TRBJ2-3; a possible D gene is TRBD2 (5 bases). The CDR3 is made up of 14 amino acids. Germline CDR1 is SEHNR and CDR2 is FQNEAQ (reference sequence). V was shortened by 8 bases and J by 7 bases, with 19 bases between the two germline ends. The CDR3 DNA reads as TGTGCCAGCGAGCTCGCGGGCGGCTCGCATACGCAGTATTTT. Protein: CASELAGGSHTQYF.

The rearrangement joins TRBV30 to TRBJ2-1; 16 bases are a match to TRBD2. The CDR3 totals 15 residues. J gave up 10 bases and V 8 bases, and 11 bases lay outside the gene matches. The germline V gene encodes CDR1 GTSNPN and CDR2 SVGIG (reference sequence). The CDR3 coding sequence is TGTGCCGGCTACGGGACTAGCGGGAGGGTCTCGGAGCAGTTCTTC. Protein product: CAGYGTSGRVSEQFF. Filled out from reference TRBV30 and TRBJ2-1, the complete variable domain reads SQTIHQWPATLVQPVGSPLSLECTVEGTSNPNLYWYRQAAGRGLQLLFYSVGIGQISSEVPQNLSASRPQDRQFILSSKKLLLSDSGFYLCAGYGTSGRVSEQFFGPGTRLTVL.

Many counts were recorded for this clonotype. In DNA form, the CDR3 reads TGTGCCAGCAGTTTGTCTTCCCAGGGCTGGATCACAGATACGCAGTATTTT. It is translated as CASSLSSQGWITDTQYF. The chain is built from TRBV28 and TRBJ2-3; D might be TRBD1 (5 bases). V shed 3 bases and J shed 2 bases, with 18 bases lying between them. This CDR3 contains 17 residues. The germline CDR1 and CDR2 sequences are MDHEN and SYDVKM.

This clonotype was seen only a few times. This chain links TRBV5-1 with TRBJ2-7; the match to TRBD2 covers 12 bases. CDR1 is SGHRS, CDR2 YFSETQ, per germline. The CDR3 is made up of 16 amino acids. V was clipped by 1 base and J by 5 bases; unmatched bases: 7. The CDR3 here is CASSLPTSGGKNEQYF. The CDR3, as DNA: TGCGCCAGCAGCTTGCCGACTAGCGGGGGTAAAAACGAGCAGTACTTC.

This clonotype was seen ten or more times. This chain links TRBV20-1 with TRBJ2-5, with 10 positions matching TRBD2. Germline V gene data show CDR1 as DFQATT and CDR2 as SNEGSKA (reference sequence). The CDR3 spans 17 residues. Losses at the gene ends were 3 bases for V and 2 bases for J; bases not matched to a gene: 12. The CDR3, as DNA: TGCAGTGCTAGTCGGGCTACTAGCGGGGTGATACAAGAGACCCAGTACTTC. Amino acids: CSASRATSGVIQETQYF.